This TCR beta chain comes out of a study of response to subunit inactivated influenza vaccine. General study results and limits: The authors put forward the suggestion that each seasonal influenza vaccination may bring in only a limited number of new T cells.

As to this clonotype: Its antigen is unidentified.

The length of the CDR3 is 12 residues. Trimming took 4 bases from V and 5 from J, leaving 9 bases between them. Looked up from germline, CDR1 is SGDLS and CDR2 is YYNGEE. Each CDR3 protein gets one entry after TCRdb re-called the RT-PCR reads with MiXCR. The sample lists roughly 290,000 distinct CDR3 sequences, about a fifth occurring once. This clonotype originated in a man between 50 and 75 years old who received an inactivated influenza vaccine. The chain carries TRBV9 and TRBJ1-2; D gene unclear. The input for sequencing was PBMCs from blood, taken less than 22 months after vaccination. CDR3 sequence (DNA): TGTGCCAGCAGCTCGGGAAAATATGGCTACACCTTC. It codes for CASSSGKYGYTF.